These 30 T cell receptor beta chains originate from one sample sequenced in a study of CD8+ T cells in alopecia areata. cDNA prepared by RNA extraction and subsequent reverse transcription served as the template for sequencing. The protocol was immunoSEQ multiplex PCR, while the TCRdb copy is restricted to in-frame clones and leaves out a portion. Among about 270,000 clones listed, roughly 63% were seen once. Specified treatment: oral pan-JAK inhibitor, 5-10 mg twice daily. The input for sequencing was CD4+ T cells sorted from blood, taken at roughly week 53, from a patient treated with tofacitinib. These receptors were collected from a human donor with alopecia areata.

In its sample, this clone was seen a few times. The chain couples TRBV30 to TRBJ2-7, with 10 bases lining up with TRBD1. V lost 6 bases and J lost 2; bases outside the gene matches: 4. This CDR3 is built from 13 residues. From germline, CDR1 is GTSNPN and CDR2 SVGIG (reference sequence). CDR3 nucleotides: TGTGCCTGTCGGGACAGGGGACCCTACGAGCAGTACTTC. It translates to CACRDRGPYEQYF.

The J gene is TRBJ2-7, the V gene TRBV11-2; D may be TRBD2 (5 bases). Trimming took 5 bases from V and 0 from J, leaving 11 bases between them. The CDR3 length is 14 residues. Germline lookup yields CDR1 SGHAT and CDR2 FQNNGV. CDR3 region: CASSQIRGSYEQYF. CDR3 coding DNA: TGTGCCAGCAGCCAAATCCGGGGCTCCTACGAGCAGTACTTC.

This chain uses TRBV5-1 with TRBJ1-2; weak D call: TRBD1 (6 bases). V shed 4 bases and J shed 5 bases, with 12 bases lying between them. The CDR3 has 13 residues. Germline CDR1 reads SGHRS; CDR2 reads YFSETQ. The CDR3 region is CASSPDSGYGYTF. In DNA form, the CDR3 reads TGCGCCAGCAGCCCGGACAGCGGATATGGCTACACCTTC.

V gene TRBV11-2 combines with J gene TRBJ2-3; D is undetermined. V was cut by 7 bases and J by 8 bases, with 10 bases left in between. The CDR3 is made up of 11 amino acids. The germline V gene has CDR1 SGHAT and CDR2 FQNNGV. CDR3 sequence: CASKGASTQYF. DNA for the CDR3: TGTGCCAGCAAAGGAGCAAGTACGCAGTATTTT.

This clone has only a few counts. The rearrangement links TRBV6-5 to TRBJ1-2; D is uncertain. CDR3 size: 13 residues. Germline V lookup: CDR1 MNHEY, CDR2 SVGAGI. Trimming shortened V by 4 bases and J by 0 bases, and 6 bases separated the two germline ends. The CDR3 DNA follows: TGTGCCAGCAGTTGGGTAGCTAACTATGGCTACACCTTC. It translates to CASSWVANYGYTF.

With respect to this clone: Other DNA sequences in the same sample also yield this CDR3. The chain employs TRBV20-1 and TRBJ1-1; 7 bases line up with TRBD1. In germline, CDR1 is DFQATT, CDR2 SNEGSKA (reference sequence). V lost 4 bases and J lost 4; bases outside the gene matches: 0. The CDR3 runs 11 residues. Here the CDR3 DNA reads TGCAGTGCTACAGGGGGCACTGAAGCTTTCTTT. Translated, it gives CSATGGTEAFF.

The V and J genes are TRBV19 and TRBJ1-5; 9 bases line up with TRBD1. The length of the CDR3 is 12 residues. The trim removed 6 bases at V and 6 bases at J, leaving 0 bases unmatched. The germline V gene encodes CDR1 LNHDA and CDR2 SQIVND (reference sequence). The CDR3 loop reads CASRQGAQPQHF. As DNA, the CDR3 is TGTGCCAGTAGACAGGGGGCTCAGCCCCAGCATTTT.

This clone was picked up a small number of times. The chain combines TRBV20-1 with TRBJ1-4, with unresolved D. V was cut by 5 bases and J by 5 bases, with 6 bases left in between. The CDR3 has 11 residues. Germline-derived CDR1 and CDR2 are DFQATT and SNEGSKA (reference sequence). The CDR3 DNA reads TGCAGTGCTTCCTTGAATGAAAAACTGTTTTTT. This codes for CSASLNEKLFF.

V is TRBV7-2 and J is TRBJ1-4, with D possibly matching TRBD1 (6 bases). Germline loops: CDR1 SGHTA, CDR2 FQGNSA. The CDR3 has 15 residues. V was cut by 1 base and J by 0 bases, with 6 bases left in between. The chain's CDR3 is CASSLGTATNEKLFF. The CDR3 bases are TGTGCCAGCAGCTTAGGGACAGCAACTAATGAAAAACTGTTTTTT.

On this clone itself: Within the sample, other DNA sequences also encode this same CDR3. The chain is built from TRBV5-1 and TRBJ2-7; D call uncertain. The V gene's germline CDR1 is SGHRS and CDR2 YFSETQ. The length of the CDR3 is 13 residues. V was pared by 0 bases and J by 1 base, with 5 bases between. Here the CDR3 DNA reads TGCGCCAGCAGCTTGGCCGGGTCCTACGAGCAGTACTTC. This encodes CASSLAGSYEQYF.

The chain is built from TRBV29-1 and TRBJ2-3; possible D gene TRBD1, 5 bases. Germline assignment: CDR1 SQVTM and CDR2 ANQGSEA. V was trimmed by 5 bases and J by 9 bases, leaving 18 bases between them. The length of the CDR3 is 13 residues. The CDR3 loop reads CSVFAVTSGTQYF. CDR3 nucleotides: TGCAGCGTTTTCGCGGTAACTTCAGGGACGCAGTATTTT.

V usage is TRBV6-5 and J usage is TRBJ1-2, with 10 positions matching TRBD1. Germline lookup yields CDR1 MNHEY and CDR2 SVGAGI. The CDR3 is 15 amino acids. Unmatched junction bases numbered 10, after V lost 4 bases and J lost 8 bases. CDR3 protein: CASSFLADRGRGYTF. The CDR3 nucleotides read TGTGCCAGCAGTTTCCTGGCGGACAGGGGGAGAGGCTACACCTTC.

The rearrangement joins TRBV28 to TRBJ2-3; D gene unclear. CDR1 and CDR2 from the germline V gene are MDHEN and SYDVKM. V lost 1 base and J lost 2, with 13 bases in between. CDR3 size: 16 residues. The CDR3, as DNA: TGTGCCAGCAGTTTATTAGACCCTCGAACCACAGATACGCAGTATTTT. Translating it yields CASSLLDPRTTDTQYF.

CDR3 bases: TGCGCCAGCAGCTTAGAACGGAACTCCTACGAGCAGTACTTC. It specifies CASSLERNSYEQYF. The chain employs TRBV5-1 and TRBJ2-7; D gene ambiguous. The CDR3 is made up of 14 amino acids. The V gene's germline CDR1 is SGHRS and CDR2 YFSETQ. Deletions cut 2 bases from V and 0 bases from J, with 9 bases between.

V and J are TRBV7-3 and TRBJ2-3; D unresolved. This CDR3 has 16 amino acids. V was pared by 5 bases and J by 0 bases, with 15 bases between. Per the germline V gene, CDR1 is SGHTA and CDR2 is FQGTGA. DNA of the CDR3: TGTGCCAGCAGCCAGGCGTTGGCCCCTAGCACAGATACGCAGTATTTT. This gives the protein CASSQALAPSTDTQYF.

J is TRBJ1-1 and V is TRBV20-1; maybe TRBD1 (5 bases). The germline V gene has CDR1 DFQATT and CDR2 SNEGSKA (reference sequence). V lost 5 bases to trimming and J lost 12 bases, with 13 bases between them. This CDR3 is built from 10 residues. The CDR3 DNA reads TGCAGTGCTGGGGACCCTACGCCTTTCTTT. It specifies CSAGDPTPFF.

The chain carries TRBV29-1 and TRBJ2-7; TRBD1 matches at 8 bases. In germline, CDR1 is SQVTM, CDR2 ANQGSEA. After removal of 6 bases from V and 3 bases from J, the junction contained 7 bases not matched to a gene. The CDR3 has 13 amino acids. CDR3 bases: TGCAGCGTAGTAGGACAGGGTCACTACGAGCAGTACTTC. Translated, it gives CSVVGQGHYEQYF.

This clone showed up just once. V and J are TRBV5-6 and TRBJ2-5; 10 bases are shared with TRBD2. CDR1 and CDR2 from the germline V gene are SGHDT and YYEEEE. V shed 4 bases, J shed 2 bases, and the junction held 5 bases outside the gene matches. The CDR3 runs to 15 residues. The CDR3 loop is CASSRRAGGQETQYF. The DNA for the CDR3 is TGTGCCAGCAGCCGTAGAGCGGGGGGGCAAGAGACCCAGTACTTC.

The gene calls are TRBV29-1 and TRBJ2-1; weak D call: TRBD1 (6 bases). Trimming took 3 bases from V and 6 from J, leaving 27 bases between them. In germline, CDR1 is SQVTM, CDR2 ANQGSEA. There are 18 residues in the CDR3. The CDR3 nucleotides are TGCAGCGTTGACTCGATCCTCCGTGGTCAGGGGCCGGGCAATGAGCAGTTCTTC. This codes for CSVDSILRGQGPGNEQFF.

This sequence joins TRBV6-6 and TRBJ2-5, with a tentative D call TRBD2 (6 bases). V dropped 8 bases and J dropped 7 bases, with 14 bases sitting between them. Germline V gene sequence: CDR1 MNHNY, CDR2 SVGAGI (reference sequence). CDR3 length equals 12 residues. The CDR3 DNA reads as TGTGCCAGCGGGGCGGGGATAGTGACCCAGTACTTC. It translates to CASGAGIVTQYF.

The V gene is TRBV2, the J gene TRBJ2-1, with 11 bases matching TRBD1. The J segment lost 9 bases and the V segment lost 7 bases, leaving 11 bases of the junction unmatched. The germline V gene encodes CDR1 SNHLY and CDR2 FYNNEI. There are 15 residues in the CDR3. CDR3 loop: CASTEGSDRGLEQFF. DNA of the CDR3: TGTGCCAGCACCGAGGGGTCGGACAGGGGGCTTGAGCAGTTCTTC.

This clone was detected a few times. The chain recombines TRBV7-9 with TRBJ2-7; D remains ambiguous. The CDR3 length is 13 residues. CDR1 is SEHNR, CDR2 FQNEAQ, per germline (reference sequence). V shed 5 bases and J shed 3 bases, with 11 bases lying between them. Here the CDR3 reads CASSDTDGYEQYF. The CDR3, as DNA: TGTGCCAGCAGCGACACCGACGGCTACGAGCAGTACTTC.

This clone was counted between two and nine times. The genes are TRBV10-3 and TRBJ2-7; no firm D call. The ends were cut back, 0 bases at V and 1 base at J, with 7 bases in the middle. Germline loops: CDR1 ENHRY, CDR2 SYGVKD. This CDR3 comprises 14 residues. The CDR3 DNA is TGTGCCATCAGTGAGTCGAAGGTATCCTACGAGCAGTACTTC. Its protein is CAISESKVSYEQYF.

V and J are TRBV30 and TRBJ2-7; D is possibly TRBD2 (6 bases). V gave up 5 bases and J gave up 2 bases, with 10 bases separating them. The CDR3 runs to 12 residues. Germline CDR1 reads GTSNPN; CDR2 reads SVGIG (reference sequence). The CDR3 DNA sequence: TGTGCCTGGGAGCGGGTTCCCTACGAGCAGTACTTC. This sequence encodes CAWERVPYEQYF.

This chain joins TRBV7-2 and TRBJ2-5, with D tentatively TRBD1 (6 bases). The length of the CDR3 is 14 residues. Trimming left V 5 bases short and J 1 base short, with 11 bases between. The germline V gene has CDR1 SGHTA and CDR2 FQGNSA. CDR3 sequence reads: CASSAGQTQETQYF. The DNA of the CDR3 is TGTGCCAGCAGCGCAGGACAGACCCAAGAGACCCAGTACTTC.

This clone has only a few counts. V usage is TRBV9 and J usage is TRBJ2-3; D gene ambiguous. The CDR3 runs 15 residues. The V end lost 4 bases, the J end lost 2 bases, and 14 bases lay between the germline ends. Germline CDR1 reads SGDLS; CDR2 reads YYNGEE. The CDR3 nucleotides read TGTGCCAGCAGCATTCGGCACTCTAACACAGATACGCAGTATTTT. Its protein product is CASSIRHSNTDTQYF.

This chain connects TRBV5-1 to TRBJ1-2; a weak D match, TRBD1 (6 bases). V was shortened by 4 bases and J by 8 bases, with 21 bases between the two germline ends. Germline CDR1 SGHRS, CDR2 YFSETQ. This CDR3 spans 15 amino acids. CDR3 protein: CASSEGGRRTIGYTF. DNA of the CDR3: TGCGCCAGCAGCGAAGGGGGAAGAAGGACTATAGGCTACACCTTC.

The chain is built from TRBV30 and TRBJ2-2, with 7 bases that match TRBD2. V lost 8 bases to trimming and J lost 4 bases; unmatched junction nucleotides: 4. Germline CDR1 is GTSNPN and CDR2 is SVGIG (reference sequence). This CDR3 is 12 amino acids long. The DNA of the CDR3 is TGTGCCGCACCGGGAGGCACCGGGGAGCTGTTTTTT. Residues: CAAPGGTGELFF.

The rearrangement links TRBV30 to TRBJ1-5; D is unresolved. Germline loops: CDR1 GTSNPN, CDR2 SVGIG (reference sequence). Trimming stripped 4 bases from V and 0 bases from J, with 13 bases between. The CDR3 length is 15 residues. CDR3 region: CAWTHGRYSNQPQHF. CDR3 sequence (DNA): TGTGCCTGGACCCACGGGAGGTATAGCAATCAGCCCCAGCATTTT.

The chain combines TRBV7-9 with TRBJ2-1, with 8 bases lining up with TRBD1. Germline V gives CDR1 SEHNR, CDR2 FQNEAQ (reference sequence). The CDR3 loop spans 15 amino acids. V lost 5 bases and J lost 4; bases outside the gene matches: 7. DNA for the CDR3: TGTGCCAGCAGCACGTCCGGGACAGGATACAATGAGCAGTTCTTC. Translated, it gives CASSTSGTGYNEQFF.